This TCR beta chain was documented in a study of cytomegalovirus exposure and HLA in healthy donors. The CDR3 runs to 17 residues. Looked up from germline, CDR1 is SEHNR and CDR2 is FQNEAQ (reference sequence). J lost 8 bases, V lost 5 bases, and 17 bases had no gene match. Remarks on this clone: Its antigen is not known.

Study outcomes and limitations: The authors later found HLA-associated TCR beta chains more clonally expanded than equally common others. According to an earlier analysis, most TCR beta V segments yielded productive rearrangements about 87% or about 30% of the time. The analysis excluded some indistinguishable V segments, including TRBV6-2 and TRBV6-3. By a later analysis, the bulk of CMV-associated TCR beta chains appeared HLA-restricted.

Primers: 60 Vbeta forward and 13 Jbeta reverse. Some clones are missing from TCRdb's copy, which holds only in-frame ones; the method was immunoSEQ multiplex PCR. The data hold 200,000 to 250,000 clones, with around 88% observed a single time. The chain recombines TRBV7-9 with TRBJ2-4; TRBD2 aligns across 8 bases. The receptor was isolated from a woman between 18 and 29 years old in good health and CMV-seronegative. The sample taken for sequencing was PBMCs. CDR3 DNA sequence: TGTGCCAGCAGCCCACCGAGCGGGGGCGCTTCTATAGACATTCAGTACTTC. Translated: CASSPPSGGASIDIQYF.